This passage covers 32 T cell receptor beta chains from one sample sequenced in a study of post-analysis software for immune sequencing data. These TCRs' antigens remain unknown. Regarding the study as a whole: Roughly five TRBV segments were significantly more frequent in patients than in controls. TRBV5-6, TRBV5-1 and TRBV20-1 were among these segments.

The TCR beta cDNA libraries carried unique molecular identifiers. TCRdb independently ran MiXCR on the PCR reads; one entry per CDR3 protein. The sample contains 600,000 to 700,000 distinct CDR3 sequences, approximately 59% of which appear only once. Sample: blood. The receptor source for this set is a girl aged 2-10 years with multiple sclerosis.

The V call is TRBV7-9, the J call TRBJ2-1; TRBD2 aligns across 7 bases. Losses at the gene ends were 8 bases for V and 5 bases for J; bases not matched to a gene: 15. The CDR3 runs to 16 residues. The V gene's germline CDR1 is SEHNR and CDR2 FQNEAQ (reference sequence). DNA of the CDR3: TGTGCCAGCGGGAGGACTTCCGCTCTAGCGGACAATGAGCAGTTCTTC. Translated, it gives CASGRTSALADNEQFF.

The genes are TRBV20-1 and TRBJ2-1; 12 nucleotides agree with TRBD2. The ends lost 6 bases at V and 5 bases at J; junction bases unmatched: 8. The CDR3 length is 15 residues. CDR1 and CDR2 from the germline V gene are DFQATT and SNEGSKA (reference sequence). CDR3 sequence (DNA): TGCAGTGCCATCCAAGGGACTAGCGGGCACAATGAGCAGTTCTTC. Translated: CSAIQGTSGHNEQFF.

This chain links TRBV18 with TRBJ2-4; the D call may be TRBD1 or TRBD2 (7 bases each). V gave up 3 bases and J gave up 5 bases, with 14 bases separating them. Germline values: CDR1 KGHSH, CDR2 LQKENI. The CDR3 totals 15 residues. CDR3 sequence (DNA): TGTGCCAGCTCACCTCGGGGGGACAGTCAAAACATTCAGTACTTC. It yields the protein CASSPRGDSQNIQYF.

This clonotype was seen a few times. The rearrangement uses TRBV29-1 and TRBJ2-1; no firm D call. The CDR3 runs to 15 residues. Looked up from germline, CDR1 is SQVTM and CDR2 is ANQGSEA. The V end was cut by 2 bases, the J end by 2 bases, with 13 bases between. The CDR3 DNA reads as TGCAGCGTTGAACTTAAGGGAAGGACCTACAATGAGCAGTTCTTC. This codes for CSVELKGRTYNEQFF.

There are a few counts of this clonotype. This sequence joins TRBV12-3 or TRBV12-4 and TRBJ2-7; D is possibly TRBD1 (5 bases). This CDR3 is 15 amino acids long. Trimming took 6 bases from V and 2 from J, leaving 17 bases between them. CDR3 region: CASRQSRTPTYEQYF. The CDR3, as DNA: TGTGCCAGCAGACAATCGCGGACACCCACCTACGAGCAGTACTTC.

This clonotype has just a few counts. The gene calls are TRBV9 and TRBJ1-5, with D possibly being TRBD1 (5 bases). CDR1 SGDLS and CDR2 YYNGEE come from the germline V gene. This CDR3 is built from 15 residues. V was pared by 4 bases and J by 2 bases, with 13 bases between. The CDR3 reads CASSPGGGGNQPQHF. The CDR3 DNA reads as TGTGCCAGCAGCCCCGGGGGAGGGGGCAATCAGCCCCAGCATTTT.

J is TRBJ2-1 and V is TRBV12-3 or TRBV12-4, with D possibly TRBD1 on 6 matching bases. V gave up 7 bases and J gave up 9 bases, with 16 bases separating them. The CDR3 is 13 residues long. CDR3 DNA sequence: TGTGCCAGCAATGGGGGCAGGGCGGGTGAGCAGTTCTTC. Its protein product is CASNGGRAGEQFF.

This clonotype turned up a few times. The chain employs TRBV6-5 and TRBJ2-7; 11 bases line up with TRBD2. CDR1 is MNHEY and CDR2 is SVGAGI in the germline V gene. V lost 6 bases, J lost 1 base, and 2 bases stayed unmatched. CDR3 length: 14 amino acids. Here the CDR3 reads CASSRLAGSYEQYF. Written as DNA, the CDR3 is TGTGCCAGCAGCCGACTAGCGGGGTCCTACGAGCAGTACTTC.

This chain links TRBV10-3 with TRBJ2-1, with D possibly matching TRBD1 (6 bases). The CDR3 loop spans 14 amino acids. The V end lost 5 bases, the J end lost 7 bases, and 15 bases lay between the germline ends. CDR1 and CDR2 from the germline V gene are ENHRY and SYGVKD. CDR3 sequence (DNA): TGTGCCATCAGTACGACAGGATCTGGGAATGAGCAGTTCTTC. It encodes CAISTTGSGNEQFF.

The genes are TRBV5-1 and TRBJ1-2; TRBD1 is a possible D gene (5 bases). V was shortened by 2 bases and J by 4 bases, with 21 bases between the two germline ends. CDR3 length: 17 residues. Germline V lookup: CDR1 SGHRS, CDR2 YFSETQ. The CDR3 loop is CASSLGTAPLPGYGYTF. Here the CDR3 DNA reads TGCGCCAGCAGCTTAGGGACCGCCCCGCTGCCGGGCTATGGCTACACCTTC.

This rearrangement joins TRBV15 to TRBJ2-3; TRBD2 matches at 10 bases. This CDR3 is 16 amino acids long. After removal of 0 bases from V and 6 bases from J, the junction contained 6 bases not matched to a gene. In germline, CDR1 is LNHNV, CDR2 YYDKDF (reference sequence). CDR3 amino acids: CATSRELAGIEDTQYF. The CDR3 DNA is TGTGCCACCAGCAGAGAACTAGCGGGGATAGAGGATACGCAGTATTTT.

The chain recombines TRBV20-1 with TRBJ2-1; TRBD1 matches 8 bases. Losses at the gene ends were 3 bases for V and 8 bases for J; bases not matched to a gene: 9. CDR3 length: 14 residues. Germline CDR1 DFQATT, CDR2 SNEGSKA (reference sequence). CDR3 region: CSARRDRGQYEQFF. The CDR3, as DNA: TGCAGTGCTAGGCGCGACAGGGGCCAGTATGAGCAGTTCTTC.

This clonotype has just a few counts. The rearrangement joins TRBV7-9 to TRBJ1-2; perhaps TRBD1 as D (5 bases). This CDR3 is built from 14 residues. Trimming left V 5 bases short and J 1 base short, with 11 bases between. Germline CDR1 reads SEHNR; CDR2 reads FQNEAQ (reference sequence). This CDR3 reads CASSPAGGNYGYTF. The CDR3 DNA reads as TGTGCCAGCAGCCCTGCGGGGGGTAACTATGGCTACACCTTC.

The genes are TRBV7-9 and TRBJ2-7, with a tentative D call TRBD2 (6 bases). Germline loops: CDR1 SEHNR, CDR2 FQNEAQ (reference sequence). The length of the CDR3 is 14 residues. V lost 5 bases to trimming and J lost 0 bases, with 11 bases between them. CDR3 coding DNA: TGTGCCAGCAGCCGGGACTTGAGCTCCTACGAGCAGTACTTC. It yields the protein CASSRDLSSYEQYF.

The table lists this clonotype with a count of one. The gene calls are TRBV27 and TRBJ2-1; D is undetermined. The V end lost 2 bases, the J end lost 4 bases, and 6 bases lay between the germline ends. There are 13 residues in the CDR3. Looked up from germline, CDR1 is MNHEY and CDR2 is SMNVEV (reference sequence). CDR3 in amino acids: CASSLILYNEQFF. Written as DNA, the CDR3 is TGTGCCAGCAGTTTAATCCTGTACAATGAGCAGTTCTTC.

The CDR3 DNA follows: TGTGCCAGCAGCCTGAGGGCGGGAGGGAACTACGAGCAGTACTTC. Translating gives CASSLRAGGNYEQYF. The chain uses TRBV7-3 and TRBJ2-7, with TRBD2 matching over 9 bases. V gave up 5 bases and J gave up 3 bases; unmatched junction bases: 8. From germline, CDR1 is SGHTA and CDR2 FQGTGA. There are 15 residues in the CDR3.

This chain links TRBV7-9 with TRBJ1-2, with D unresolved. V lost 1 base and J 3 bases, leaving 12 bases between the germline ends. The CDR3 sequence is 15 residues long. CDR1 is SEHNR, CDR2 FQNEAQ, per germline (reference sequence). This CDR3 reads CASSLGSGGDYGYTF. As DNA, the CDR3 is TGTGCCAGCAGCTTAGGGTCAGGCGGGGACTATGGCTACACCTTC.

The chain carries TRBV7-9 and TRBJ1-1; D ambiguous. The V and J ends lost 0 bases and 4 bases respectively, with 6 bases between them. The CDR3 length is 13 residues. Germline CDR1 is SEHNR and CDR2 is FQNEAQ (reference sequence). The CDR3 DNA sequence: TGTGCCAGCAGCTTAGCGTCAGTCACTGAAGCTTTCTTT. Amino acid sequence: CASSLASVTEAFF. Full variable domain (rest looked up from reference TRBV7-9 and TRBJ1-1): DTGVSQNPRHKITKRGQNVTFRCDPISEHNRLYWYRQTLGQGPEFLTYFQNEAQLEKSRLLSDRFSAERPKGSFSTLEIQRTEQGDSAMYLCASSLASVTEAFFGQGTRLTVV.

This clonotype has a handful of counts. V is TRBV7-3 and J is TRBJ2-7, with TRBD2 as a possible D gene (7 bases). Germline values: CDR1 SGHTA, CDR2 FQGTGA. V shed 4 bases and J shed 6 bases, with 13 bases lying between them. This CDR3 is 13 amino acids long. Written as DNA, the CDR3 is TGTGCCAGCAGCTCCGCGGGGGCCGGCGAGCAGTACTTC. This gives the protein CASSSAGAGEQYF.

Written as DNA, the CDR3 is TGCAGTGCTAGGCCCGCTGGGCCAAACTACGAGCAGTACTTC. Translating it yields CSARPAGPNYEQYF. V gene TRBV20-1 combines with J gene TRBJ2-4; D call uncertain. The end of the DNA fits TRBJ2-7 better, so the J call may be wrong. In germline, CDR1 is DFQATT, CDR2 SNEGSKA (reference sequence). The CDR3 has 14 amino acids.

The chain recombines TRBV10-3 with TRBJ2-1; D uncertain. The CDR3 has 16 amino acids. CDR1 is ENHRY and CDR2 is SYGVKD in the germline V gene. V lost 3 bases and J 0 bases, leaving 12 bases between the germline ends. The CDR3 sequence: CAISESVLGSYNEQFF. CDR3 DNA sequence: TGTGCCATCAGTGAATCAGTCCTTGGCTCCTACAATGAGCAGTTCTTC.

The CDR3 is CASSLGQTTNEKLFF. CDR3 DNA sequence: TGTGCCAGCAGCTTAGGACAGACAACTAATGAAAAACTGTTTTTT. The rearrangement joins TRBV7-9 to TRBJ1-4; possible D gene TRBD1, 5 bases. Germline-derived CDR1 and CDR2 are SEHNR and FQNEAQ (reference sequence). This CDR3 has 15 residues. V lost 1 base, J lost 0 bases, and 6 bases lay in between.

This chain links TRBV20-1 with TRBJ2-5, with 9 nucleotides matching TRBD2. The germline CDR1 and CDR2 sequences are DFQATT and SNEGSKA (reference sequence). The length of the CDR3 is 16 residues. V trimming: 3 bases; J trimming: 5 bases; junction bases outside the gene matches: 13. CDR3 coding DNA: TGCAGTGCTAGGAACCCGAGCGGGAGGTTGGATGAGACCCAGTACTTC. The encoded protein is CSARNPSGRLDETQYF.

The chain combines TRBV6-5 with TRBJ1-2; possibly TRBD1 for D (6 bases). V was trimmed by 6 bases and J by 7 bases, leaving 15 bases between them. The CDR3 loop spans 13 amino acids. CDR1 is MNHEY, CDR2 SVGAGI, per germline. The CDR3 DNA reads as TGTGCCAGCAGCTTAACAGGGTTCGGTGGCTACACCTTC. Amino acid sequence: CASSLTGFGGYTF.

This clonotype was picked up a small number of times. The gene calls are TRBV7-2 and TRBJ2-5, with 7 bases lining up with TRBD2. Germline trimming cut 6 bases from V and 2 bases from J; bases unmatched to any gene: 6. Germline CDR1 SGHTA, CDR2 FQGNSA. CDR3 length: 14 residues. This CDR3 reads CASSSWGGQETQYF. The CDR3 DNA reads TGTGCCAGCAGTTCCTGGGGGGGGCAAGAGACCCAGTACTTC.

This clonotype has more than one count but fewer than ten. An end of the junction differs from the germline gene, which may be a read error. V and J are TRBV5-1 and TRBJ2-1; the D gene is possibly TRBD1 (6 bases). Germline V gene data show CDR1 as SGHRS and CDR2 as YFSETQ. The CDR3 is 15 amino acids. The CDR3 nucleotides read TGCGCCAGTAGCTTGGACAGCGGCTCCTACAATGAGCAGTTCTTC. Encoded protein: CASSLDSGSYNEQFF.

The chain has TRBV4-3 and TRBJ2-1; no reliable D call. Germline V CDR1 and CDR2: LGHNA, YSLEER. The CDR3 has 16 amino acids. Between the trimmed V and J ends, which lost 0 bases and 0 bases, there was a span of 9 bases. CDR3 coding DNA: TGCGCCAGCAGCCAAGATAATAGGCGCTCCTACAATGAGCAGTTCTTC. It is translated as CASSQDNRRSYNEQFF.

The sample holds a few counts of this clonotype. The genes are TRBV5-1 and TRBJ2-5; 9 bases map to TRBD1. With V trimmed by 4 bases and J by 5 bases, 9 bases remained unmatched. The CDR3 covers 15 residues. Looked up from germline, CDR1 is SGHRS and CDR2 is YFSETQ. CDR3 nucleotides: TGCGCCAGCAGCGCCGGGACAGGGCATGGGGAGACCCAGTACTTC. Residues: CASSAGTGHGETQYF.

CDR3 loop: CSARGLAGSSGYEQFF. CDR3 in DNA: TGCAGTGCTAGAGGGCTAGCGGGATCTAGTGGGTATGAGCAGTTCTTC. This chain uses TRBV20-1 with TRBJ2-1; 9 bases line up with TRBD2. The J segment lost 8 bases and the V segment lost 1 base, leaving 12 bases of the junction unmatched. The CDR3 contains 16 residues. Looked up from germline, CDR1 is DFQATT and CDR2 is SNEGSKA (reference sequence).

The chain links TRBV29-1 to TRBJ1-1; weak D call: TRBD1 (6 bases). The CDR3 runs to 13 residues. Germline CDR1 SQVTM, CDR2 ANQGSEA. Trimming shortened V by 7 bases and J by 3 bases, and 15 bases separated the two germline ends. CDR3 nucleotide sequence: TGCAGCGCCCGAGGGGGGGCTGACACTGAAGCTTTCTTT. Translation gives CSARGGADTEAFF.

The chain carries TRBV12-3 or TRBV12-4 and TRBJ1-2; 10 bases line up with TRBD1. The V gene end was trimmed by 7 bases and the J gene end by 6 bases; junction bases not matched to a gene: 5. CDR3 length: 13 amino acids. CDR3 in DNA: TGTGCCAGCAAGGGACAGGGGCACAATGGCTACACCTTC. It codes for CASKGQGHNGYTF.

This clonotype was picked up a small number of times. The chain links TRBV12-3 or TRBV12-4 to TRBJ1-2; TRBD1 matches 10 bases. V was pared by 4 bases and J by 7 bases, with 3 bases of the junction left unmatched. The CDR3 covers 13 residues. In DNA, the CDR3 is TGTGCCAGCAGTTGGGGACAGGGGTCTGGCTACACCTTC. Protein: CASSWGQGSGYTF.